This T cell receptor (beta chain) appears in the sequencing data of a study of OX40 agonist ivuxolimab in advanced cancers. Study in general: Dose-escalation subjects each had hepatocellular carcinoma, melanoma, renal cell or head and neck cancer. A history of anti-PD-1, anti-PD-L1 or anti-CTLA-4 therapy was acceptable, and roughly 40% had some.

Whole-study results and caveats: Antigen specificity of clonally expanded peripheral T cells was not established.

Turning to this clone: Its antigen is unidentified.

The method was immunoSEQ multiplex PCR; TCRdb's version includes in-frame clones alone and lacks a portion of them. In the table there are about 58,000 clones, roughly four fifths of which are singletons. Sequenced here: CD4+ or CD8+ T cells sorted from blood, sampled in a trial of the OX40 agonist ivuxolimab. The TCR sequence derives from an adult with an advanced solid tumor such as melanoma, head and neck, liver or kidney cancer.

CDR3 protein: CASSRAAGETQYF. The CDR3 DNA reads TGTGCCAGTAGTCGCGCCGCGGGGGAGACCCAGTACTTC. The chain carries TRBV19 and TRBJ2-5; tentatively, D is TRBD2 (6 bases). The germline V gene has CDR1 LNHDA and CDR2 SQIVND (reference sequence). Trimming left V 5 bases short and J 5 bases short, with 12 bases between. The CDR3 has 13 amino acids.